Below, one T cell receptor beta chain is given with its context. Its antigen is currently unknown. This record belongs to a study of monozygotic twins with inflammatory bowel disease. Overall study results and limits: Similarity of repertoires did not differ between concordant and discordant twins, possibly from limited power. Clonotype overlap with others was lower in IBD patients than in healthy twins, a difference that was greatest with disease activity.

TCRdb reprocessed the 5' RACE reads and stores each CDR3 protein as one record, lacking DNA. The table lists over 350,000 distinct CDR3 sequences. The receptor comes from a human donor with ulcerative colitis or Crohn's disease, or a healthy co-twin of an affected twin (not recorded which). The sample was blood.

CDR3 protein: CASSLTPPMTGLNTGELFF. The chain couples TRBV7-3 to TRBJ2-2; TCRdb gives TRBD1 as the D gene, but with no DNA this cannot be confirmed. The CDR3 has 19 residues. Germline-derived CDR1 and CDR2 are SGHTA and FQGTGA.